This T cell receptor (beta chain) was observed in a study of shared clonotypes between healthy human individuals. Positively selected for CCR7, the CD45RO-negative cells used as naive CD8 cells excluded terminally differentiated effector memory CD45RA+ cells. Free of recent acute infections or vaccinations, the donors were healthy HIV-negative adults. Notes on this clone: Its target is unknown.

Genomic DNA per cell subset filled all wells of several immunoSEQ plates. Repertoires were generated with immunoSEQ multiplex PCR, while TCRdb's copy carries only in-frame clones and drops some. The sample has approximately 590,000 clones, roughly 96% seen once. V lost 2 bases to trimming and J lost 5 bases, with 14 bases between them. CDR3 size: 15 residues. CDR1 is MNHNY and CDR2 is SVGAGI in the germline V gene (reference sequence). Study outcomes and limitations: Generally, naive subsets came out with larger estimated richness than memory subsets.

This sequence joins TRBV6-6 and TRBJ2-3; D remains ambiguous. Sequencing was done on a sample of naive CD8+ T cells sorted from blood. This sequence originates from a woman aged 25 to 39 in good health. The CDR3 spells CASSYLVTLGDTQYF. The DNA of the CDR3 is TGTGCCAGCAGTTACCTAGTGACCTTGGGAGATACGCAGTATTTT.